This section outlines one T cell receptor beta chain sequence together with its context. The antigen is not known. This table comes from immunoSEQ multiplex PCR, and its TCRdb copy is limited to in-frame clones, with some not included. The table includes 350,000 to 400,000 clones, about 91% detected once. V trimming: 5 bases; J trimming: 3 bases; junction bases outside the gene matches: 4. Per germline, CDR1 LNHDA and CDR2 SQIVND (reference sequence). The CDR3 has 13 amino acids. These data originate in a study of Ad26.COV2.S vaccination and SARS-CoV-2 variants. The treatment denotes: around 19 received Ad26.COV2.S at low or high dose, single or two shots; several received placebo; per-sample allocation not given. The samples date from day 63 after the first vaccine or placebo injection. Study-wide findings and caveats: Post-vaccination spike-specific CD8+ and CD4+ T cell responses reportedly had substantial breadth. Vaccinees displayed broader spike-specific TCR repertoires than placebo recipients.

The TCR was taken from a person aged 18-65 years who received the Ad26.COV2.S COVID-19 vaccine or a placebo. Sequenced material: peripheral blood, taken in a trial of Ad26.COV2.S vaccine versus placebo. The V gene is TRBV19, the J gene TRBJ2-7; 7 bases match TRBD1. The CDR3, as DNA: TGTGCCAGTAGTGCCGGACAGGACTACGAGCAGTACTTC. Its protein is CASSAGQDYEQYF.